The 31 T cell receptor beta chains below all came from one sample that was sequenced in a study of cytomegalovirus exposure and HLA in healthy donors. Researchers ran the PCR with 60 Vbeta and 13 Jbeta primers. Sequenced by immunoSEQ multiplex PCR; TCRdb stores in-frame clones only, minus some. Of more than 95,000 clones detected, roughly 74% appear once; the ten largest clones hold around 3.1%. The specimen was PBMCs. Source of these receptors: a female donor in good health and CMV-seropositive.

On this clone: The junction shows a germline mismatch at one end, possibly a read error. The chain employs TRBV4-1 and TRBJ2-1, with a possible D match to TRBD2 (7 bases). Germline V gene sequence: CDR1 MGHRA, CDR2 YSYEKL. This CDR3 is 16 amino acids long. CDR3 bases: TGCGCCAGCAGCCGTGTTGGGGGGGCCTCCGACAATGAGCAGTTCTTC. This codes for CASSRVGGASDNEQFF.

This clone was detected only a few times. For the CDR3, the DNA is TGCGCCAGCAGCTTGGGGCAGGGTGGCCCCAATCAGCCCCAGCATTTT. Its protein is CASSLGQGGPNQPQHF. The chain recombines TRBV5-1 with TRBJ1-5, with D possibly TRBD1 on 5 matching bases. Looked up from germline, CDR1 is SGHRS and CDR2 is YFSETQ. V shed 0 bases and J shed 3 bases, with 13 bases lying between them. This CDR3 is 16 amino acids long.

The rearrangement links TRBV7-8 to TRBJ2-7; 10 positions agree with TRBD1. The CDR3 covers 15 residues. Losses at the gene ends were 4 bases for V and 4 bases for J; bases not matched to a gene: 7. From germline, CDR1 is SGHVS and CDR2 FQNEAQ. The CDR3 loop reads CASSSGTGVEYEQYF. In DNA, the CDR3 is TGTGCCAGCAGCTCCGGGACAGGGGTTGAATACGAGCAGTACTTC.

In this sample, this clone turned up once. The rearrangement uses TRBV4-3 and TRBJ2-5, with TRBD2 identical over 11 bases. The CDR3 spans 16 residues. The J segment lost 3 bases and the V segment lost 0 bases, leaving 3 bases of the junction unmatched. From germline, CDR1 is LGHNA and CDR2 YSLEER. CDR3 sequence (DNA): TGCGCCAGCAGCCAAGAAGGACTAGCGGGTAAAGAGACCCAGTACTTC. It is translated as CASSQEGLAGKETQYF.

This clone was seen just once. V gene TRBV7-9 combines with J gene TRBJ2-7; D is perhaps TRBD2 (6 bases). V was pared by 2 bases and J by 5 bases, with 10 bases between. Germline values: CDR1 SEHNR, CDR2 FQNEAQ (reference sequence). The CDR3 runs to 13 residues. The CDR3 nucleotides read TGTGCCAGCAGCTTAATTGGAGGGGACGAGCAGTACTTC. The encoded protein is CASSLIGGDEQYF.

This clone was detected only a few times. The same CDR3 can be traced to other DNA sequences in this sample. The J gene is TRBJ1-5, the V gene TRBV28; 9 bases match TRBD1. The CDR3 loop spans 15 amino acids. CDR1 is MDHEN, CDR2 SYDVKM, per germline. J was trimmed by 4 bases and V by 3 bases; bases with no gene match: 4. CDR3 DNA sequence: TGTGCCAGCAGTTTGGACAGGGGTCGGAATCAGCCCCAGCATTTT. This gives the protein CASSLDRGRNQPQHF.

This rearrangement joins TRBV7-9 to TRBJ1-1; 8 bases map to TRBD1. Germline V CDR1 and CDR2: SEHNR, FQNEAQ (reference sequence). V lost 2 bases and J lost 5; bases outside the gene matches: 4. The CDR3 sequence is 14 residues long. CDR3 protein: CASSLNTGGTEAFF. The DNA of the CDR3 is TGTGCCAGCAGCTTAAACACAGGGGGGACTGAAGCTTTCTTT.

The sample holds one count of this clone. The chain carries TRBV13 and TRBJ1-1; weak D call: TRBD1 (6 bases). This CDR3 has 15 residues. Per the germline V gene, CDR1 is PRHDT and CDR2 is FYEKMQ (reference sequence). V was clipped by 6 bases and J by 1 base, with 15 bases between them. The CDR3 region is CASRPTGRGNTEAFF. For the CDR3, the DNA is TGTGCCAGCAGACCTACAGGGAGAGGGAACACTGAAGCTTTCTTT.

This clone was recorded a few times. The chain is built from TRBV9 and TRBJ2-1; D perhaps matches TRBD1 (5 bases). CDR1 and CDR2 (germline): SGDLS, YYNGEE. The CDR3 has 14 residues. V lost 4 bases and J 4 bases, leaving 12 bases between the germline ends. This CDR3 reads CASSITSGYNEQFF. CDR3 coding DNA: TGTGCCAGCAGCATTACCTCAGGGTACAATGAGCAGTTCTTC.

This clone was recorded a few times. The CDR3 bases are TGTGCCAGCAGTCCCCCGGCACAGAGGAACACTGAAGCTTTCTTT. This codes for CASSPPAQRNTEAFF. The chain links TRBV27 to TRBJ1-1; D is ambiguous. This CDR3 contains 15 residues. Trimming took off 5 bases at V and 1 base at J, with 14 bases between the two ends. From germline, CDR1 is MNHEY and CDR2 SMNVEV (reference sequence).

V gene TRBV10-1 combines with J gene TRBJ2-3; 9 bases align to TRBD1. CDR3 length equals 14 residues. The trim removed 6 bases at V and 2 bases at J, leaving 3 bases unmatched. Looked up from germline, CDR1 is WNHNN and CDR2 is SYGVQD (reference sequence). The CDR3 loop reads CASSRDRDTDTQYF. The DNA for the CDR3 is TGCGCCAGCAGCCGGGACAGGGACACAGATACGCAGTATTTT.

J is TRBJ2-1 and V is TRBV2; D remains unclear. The germline V gene encodes CDR1 SNHLY and CDR2 FYNNEI. V dropped 4 bases and J dropped 0 bases, with 10 bases sitting between them. CDR3 size: 15 residues. The CDR3 protein is CASSASVSSYNEQFF. CDR3 in DNA: TGTGCCAGCAGTGCGAGCGTCAGCTCCTACAATGAGCAGTTCTTC.

The chain employs TRBV28 and TRBJ2-6; no clear D. CDR1 is MDHEN, CDR2 SYDVKM, per germline. V was pared by 4 bases and J by 9 bases, with 13 bases between. CDR3 length equals 14 residues. The CDR3 protein is CASSSPEVFNVLTF. The CDR3 bases are TGTGCCAGCAGTTCGCCCGAGGTCTTCAACGTCCTGACTTTC.

The chain has TRBV19 and TRBJ1-4; possibly TRBD1 for D (6 bases). With 5 bases removed from V and 6 bases from J, the gap between germline ends came to 16 bases. The CDR3 is 15 residues long. Germline V CDR1 and CDR2: LNHDA, SQIVND (reference sequence). The CDR3 DNA sequence: TGTGCCAGTAGTCCCGGGACATCCGTCGATGAAAAACTGTTTTTT. Residues: CASSPGTSVDEKLFF.

The chain joins TRBV5-6 to TRBJ1-1, with a possible D match to TRBD1 (6 bases). CDR3 size: 13 residues. Trimming stripped 4 bases from V and 10 bases from J, with 17 bases between. The V gene's germline CDR1 is SGHDT and CDR2 YYEEEE. The CDR3 reads CASSLPQGKGAFF. Here the CDR3 DNA reads TGTGCCAGCAGCCTTCCTCAGGGGAAGGGAGCTTTCTTT.

The chain joins TRBV27 to TRBJ2-1; possible D gene TRBD2, 6 bases. This CDR3 comprises 13 residues. CDR1 is MNHEY, CDR2 SMNVEV, per germline (reference sequence). V lost 3 bases and J lost 4, with 7 bases in between. CDR3 bases: TGTGCCAGCAGTTTTGCGGGGTACAATGAGCAGTTCTTC. It specifies CASSFAGYNEQFF.

This chain links TRBV9 with TRBJ1-6; perhaps TRBD1 as D (5 bases). The CDR3 length is 16 residues. Trimming shortened V by 3 bases and J by 10 bases, and 20 bases separated the two germline ends. Germline V lookup: CDR1 SGDLS, CDR2 YYNGEE. CDR3 nucleotide sequence: TGTGCCAGCAGCGCCAACGGGGAGGGGCGTCGATCACCCCTCCACTTT. Encoded protein: CASSANGEGRRSPLHF.

The rearrangement uses TRBV5-6 and TRBJ2-5, with TRBD1 identical over 7 bases. This CDR3 is built from 13 residues. J gave up 4 bases and V 3 bases, and 3 bases lay outside the gene matches. Germline V gene lookup returns CDR1 SGHDT and CDR2 YYEEEE. CDR3 protein: CASSYTGVETQYF. The CDR3 DNA sequence: TGTGCCAGCAGCTATACAGGGGTAGAGACCCAGTACTTC. Based on the CDR3 plus reference TRBV5-6 and TRBJ2-5, the full variable domain is DAGVTQSPTHLIKTRGQQVTLRCSPKSGHDTVSWYQQALGQGPQFIFQYYEEEERQRGNFPDRFSGHQFPNYSSELNVNALLLGDSALYLCASSYTGVETQYFGPGTRLLVL.

The chain couples TRBV7-6 to TRBJ2-2, with D tentatively TRBD1 (5 bases). Germline loops: CDR1 SGHVS, CDR2 FNYEAQ. V dropped 3 bases and J dropped 3 bases, with 8 bases sitting between them. The CDR3 totals 14 residues. As DNA, the CDR3 is TGTGCCAGCAGCTTTTTAGGGGACACCGGGGAGCTGTTTTTT. This translates into CASSFLGDTGELFF. The full variable domain, completed using reference TRBV7-6 and TRBJ2-2, is GAGVSQSPRYKVTKRGQDVALRCDPISGHVSLYWYRQALGQGPEFLTYFNYEAQQDKSGLPNDRFSAERPEGSISTLTIQRTEQRDSAMYRCASSFLGDTGELFFGEGSRLTVL.

This clone was counted once. The V and J genes are TRBV11-2 and TRBJ2-5; the D is unclear. The CDR3 length is 15 residues. V was cut by 5 bases and J by 5 bases, with 18 bases left in between. CDR1 and CDR2 (germline): SGHAT, FQNNGV. The CDR3: CASSPRLALRETQYF. Here the CDR3 DNA reads TGTGCCAGCAGCCCCCGTCTGGCGTTGCGGGAGACCCAGTACTTC.

V usage is TRBV9 and J usage is TRBJ1-2; tentatively, D is TRBD1 (5 bases). The germline V gene encodes CDR1 SGDLS and CDR2 YYNGEE. V lost 4 bases and J 2 bases, leaving 15 bases between the germline ends. The CDR3 runs 15 residues. The CDR3 sequence: CASSPRQNLNYGYTF. In DNA, the CDR3 is TGTGCCAGCAGCCCCCGACAGAACCTCAACTATGGCTACACCTTC.

This clone was recorded only once. The V call is TRBV6-1, the J call TRBJ2-1; TRBD2 aligns across 12 bases. Germline V gene lookup returns CDR1 MNHNS and CDR2 SASEGT. The V segment lost 4 bases and the J segment 7 bases; nucleotides outside the gene matches: 5. The CDR3 is 15 amino acids. The CDR3 nucleotides read TGTGCCAGCAGTGGGCTAGCGGGAGGGGGGAATGAGCAGTTCTTC. It translates to CASSGLAGGGNEQFF.

The J gene is TRBJ2-3, the V gene TRBV30; TRBD1 matches at 9 bases. The trim removed 4 bases at V and 5 bases at J, leaving 4 bases unmatched. CDR1 is GTSNPN and CDR2 is SVGIG in the germline V gene (reference sequence). There are 13 residues in the CDR3. CDR3 amino acids: CAWTRQGVDTQYF. The CDR3, as DNA: TGTGCCTGGACCCGACAGGGGGTAGATACGCAGTATTTT.

The chain links TRBV14 to TRBJ1-2, with D unclear. With 0 bases removed from V and 2 bases from J, the gap between germline ends came to 10 bases. This CDR3 is built from 15 residues. Germline assignment: CDR1 SGHDN and CDR2 FVKESK. The CDR3 DNA sequence: TGTGCCAGCAGCCAAGATCCGACACCAAACTATGGCTACACCTTC. Its translation: CASSQDPTPNYGYTF.

The chain uses TRBV2 and TRBJ1-1; D gene uncertain. This CDR3 region has 13 residues. Germline loops: CDR1 SNHLY, CDR2 FYNNEI. Trimming took off 8 bases at V and 1 base at J, with 11 bases between the two ends. The CDR3 is CASSPPGNTEAFF. The CDR3 coding sequence is TGTGCCAGCTCTCCCCCGGGGAACACTGAAGCTTTCTTT.

V usage is TRBV4-1 and J usage is TRBJ2-2; D unclear. CDR1 is MGHRA, CDR2 YSYEKL, per germline. V shed 4 bases and J shed 1 base, with 7 bases lying between them. The CDR3 has 14 residues. The CDR3 nucleotides read TGCGCCAGCAGCCCAGTACGGAACACCGGGGAGCTGTTTTTT. Its translation is CASSPVRNTGELFF.

This clone has at least ten counts. The rearrangement joins TRBV30 to TRBJ1-6; 9 positions agree with TRBD1. The CDR3 is 14 residues long. Germline CDR1 GTSNPN, CDR2 SVGIG (reference sequence). Germline trimming cut 4 bases from V and 8 bases from J; bases unmatched to any gene: 6. The CDR3 loop is CAWNTGGFDSPLHF. The CDR3, as DNA: TGTGCCTGGAATACAGGGGGCTTTGATTCACCCCTCCACTTT.

Concerning this clone itself: At one end, the junction sequence differs from germline, possibly due to a read error. The chain joins TRBV7-7 to TRBJ1-5; no clear D. There are 21 residues in the CDR3. Per the germline V gene, CDR1 is SSHAT and CDR2 is FNYEAQ (reference sequence). In DNA, the CDR3 is TGTGCTAGCAGCTTAATTTTGACCTCATGGGCCAGAGAGTATAGCAATCAGCCCCAGCATTTT. Amino acids: CASSLILTSWAREYSNQPQHF.

In its sample, this clone was seen a few times. The V and J genes are TRBV19 and TRBJ2-3; 9 positions match TRBD2. V lost 2 bases and J lost 4; bases outside the gene matches: 16. The CDR3 is 19 amino acids. Germline V gives CDR1 LNHDA, CDR2 SQIVND (reference sequence). The CDR3 DNA reads as TGTGCCAGTAGTATACGGGGGGCTAGCGGGACTAGACCACCAGATACGCAGTATTTT. Translation gives CASSIRGASGTRPPDTQYF.

The CDR3 spells CASSEGLNTYEQYF. The CDR3 region has the DNA TGTGCCAGCAGTGAGGGACTGAATACCTACGAGCAGTACTTC. The rearrangement links TRBV6-1 to TRBJ2-7, with D perhaps matching TRBD2 (6 bases). The length of the CDR3 is 14 residues. Trimming left V 3 bases short and J 2 bases short, with 11 bases between. Germline CDR1 and CDR2: MNHNS and SASEGT.

The genes are TRBV10-3 and TRBJ1-2; 9 bases agree with TRBD1. This CDR3 has 21 residues. The trim removed 7 bases at V and 0 bases at J, leaving 24 bases unmatched. From germline, CDR1 is ENHRY and CDR2 SYGVKD. CDR3 in amino acids: CAITKRGGARGQGTPNYGYTF. In nucleotides, the CDR3 is TGTGCCATCACCAAGAGAGGAGGGGCCCGGGGACAGGGTACACCTAACTATGGCTACACCTTC.